Shown below are 23 T cell receptor beta chains from a single sample sequenced in a study of shared clonotypes between healthy human individuals. Libraries were prepared by immunoSEQ multiplex PCR; TCRdb keeps only in-frame clonotypes and omits some of them. The table includes millions of clones, about 92% detected once. The source material was naive CD4+ T cells from PBMCs. Sample subset: CD45RA+ positively selected. These receptors all come from a man aged 18 to 35 in good health. Some clones in this sample may be carry-over from other donors' samples.

This clone was seen once. This sequence joins TRBV6-5 and TRBJ1-2; D gene ambiguous. This CDR3 has 14 amino acids. In germline, CDR1 is MNHEY, CDR2 SVGAGI. V gave up 7 bases and J gave up 4 bases, with 16 bases separating them. CDR3 nucleotides: TGTGCCAGCACCAGGCCCTACCCAGGCTATGGCTACACCTTC. It yields the protein CASTRPYPGYGYTF.

The chain employs TRBV5-4 and TRBJ2-5; D not resolved. This CDR3 contains 14 residues. Trimming removed 2 bases at V and 3 bases at J, with 11 bases between. Germline assignment: CDR1 SGHNT and CDR2 YYREEE (reference sequence). The CDR3 here is CASSLSAAEETQYF. CDR3 DNA: TGTGCCAGCAGCTTATCCGCGGCCGAAGAGACCCAGTACTTC.

This clone was detected only a few times. The chain recombines TRBV28 with TRBJ2-7; 8 bases fit TRBD1. Germline assignment: CDR1 MDHEN and CDR2 SYDVKM. V lost 4 bases and J lost 3; bases outside the gene matches: 5. This CDR3 has 14 amino acids. CDR3 residues: CASSSGGVIYEQYF. The CDR3 bases are TGTGCCAGCAGTTCAGGGGGCGTAATCTACGAGCAGTACTTC. Full variable domain (outside the CDR3, taken from reference TRBV28 and TRBJ2-7): DVKVTQSSRYLVKRTGEKVFLECVQDMDHENMFWYRQDPGLGLRLIYFSYDVKMKEKGDIPEGYSVSREKKERFSLILESASTNQTSMYLCASSSGGVIYEQYFGPGTRLTVT.

This chain uses TRBV5-1 with TRBJ1-4; 9 bases match TRBD1. Germline V gene lookup returns CDR1 SGHRS and CDR2 YFSETQ. The CDR3 is 18 residues long. After removal of 0 bases from V and 7 bases from J, the junction contained 13 bases not matched to a gene. CDR3 coding DNA: TGCGCCAGCAGCTTGGGCATTTTCCCGGGACAGGGTTTTGAAAAACTGTTTTTT. Its protein product is CASSLGIFPGQGFEKLFF.

The chain couples TRBV7-6 to TRBJ2-5; D unresolved. Germline CDR1 is SGHVS and CDR2 is FNYEAQ. Trimming shortened V by 4 bases and J by 1 base, and 4 bases separated the two germline ends. There are 12 residues in the CDR3. Here the CDR3 DNA reads TGTGCCAGCAGCTGGGGCCAAGAGACCCAGTACTTC. Amino acids: CASSWGQETQYF.

This clone was seen a single time. The gene calls are TRBV30 and TRBJ2-7; D tentatively reads TRBD1 or TRBD2 (5 bases each). The germline V and J ends were trimmed by 0 bases and 7 bases, with 16 bases remaining between them. The CDR3 runs to 14 residues. Germline CDR1 and CDR2: GTSNPN and SVGIG (reference sequence). CDR3 coding DNA: TGTGCCTGGAGTGTATCCATGGGGGATAGGGAGCAGTACTTC. Translated, it gives CAWSVSMGDREQYF.

The chain uses TRBV5-6 and TRBJ2-2; 7 bases map to TRBD1. V lost 4 bases to trimming and J lost 6 bases; unmatched junction nucleotides: 9. Germline values: CDR1 SGHDT, CDR2 YYEEEE. The CDR3 spans 15 residues. The CDR3, as DNA: TGTGCCAGCAGCAGACAGGGCGAAATTCCCGGGGAGCTGTTTTTT. This translates into CASSRQGEIPGELFF.

Comment on this clone: The sample carries other DNA sequences with the same CDR3. This chain connects TRBV29-1 to TRBJ2-1; 7 positions match TRBD2. Trimming removed 3 bases from V and 3 bases from J; junction bases left unmatched: 2. The CDR3 runs to 13 residues. The germline V gene encodes CDR1 SQVTM and CDR2 ANQGSEA. The CDR3 is CSVDPSGYNEQFF. CDR3 bases: TGCAGCGTTGATCCTAGCGGCTACAATGAGCAGTTCTTC.

The V and J genes are TRBV4-1 and TRBJ2-3; 9 bases agree with TRBD1. Trimming took 0 bases from V and 4 from J; bases not matched to a gene: 8. CDR1 and CDR2 from the germline V gene are MGHRA and YSYEKL. The CDR3 contains 17 residues. In DNA form, the CDR3 reads TGCGCCAGCAGCCAAGATAGGGGGACAGGGAGGGCAGATACGCAGTATTTT. This codes for CASSQDRGTGRADTQYF.

The chain couples TRBV5-1 to TRBJ2-7; perhaps D is TRBD1 or TRBD2 (5 bases each). Trimming removed 4 bases from V and 7 bases from J, with 21 bases in between. This CDR3 is 15 amino acids long. Germline V lookup: CDR1 SGHRS, CDR2 YFSETQ. The CDR3 sequence is CASSPLVGTFKEQYF. The CDR3 DNA is TGCGCCAGCAGCCCCTTAGTGGGGACCTTTAAGGAGCAGTACTTC.

In regard to this clone: The same CDR3 arises from other DNA sequences in this sample as well. The chain combines TRBV7-8 with TRBJ1-5, with 9 positions matching TRBD1. The CDR3 is 14 residues long. Unmatched junction bases numbered 4, after V lost 4 bases and J lost 6 bases. Germline CDR1 is SGHVS and CDR2 is FQNEAQ. CDR3 loop: CASSSDRGGQPQHF. In DNA form, the CDR3 reads TGTGCCAGCAGCTCGGACAGGGGAGGTCAGCCCCAGCATTTT.

This clone was seen only once. The V and J genes are TRBV5-8 and TRBJ2-7; D possibly matches TRBD1 or TRBD2 (5 bases each). The germline CDR1 and CDR2 sequences are SGHTS and YDEGEE. The CDR3 spans 15 residues. Trimming took off 6 bases at V and 2 bases at J, with 18 bases between the two ends. The DNA of the CDR3 is TGTGCCAGCAACCTGGGGCGGGTTTTTGCCTACGAGCAGTACTTC. Translation gives CASNLGRVFAYEQYF.

The rearrangement uses TRBV27 and TRBJ2-7, with D perhaps TRBD1 (6 bases). CDR3 length: 13 amino acids. Germline CDR1 reads MNHEY; CDR2 reads SMNVEV (reference sequence). V gave up 8 bases and J gave up 6 bases, with 17 bases separating them. The CDR3 protein is CASGVAGVGEQYF. CDR3 nucleotides: TGTGCCAGCGGTGTGGCAGGGGTGGGCGAGCAGTACTTC.

V and J are TRBV29-1 and TRBJ1-1, with D uncertain. Germline V gene lookup returns CDR1 SQVTM and CDR2 ANQGSEA. The CDR3 extends over 13 amino acids. V shed 3 bases and J shed 9 bases, with 17 bases lying between them. The DNA of the CDR3 is TGCAGCGTTGACATTAGCGGGGATGGGCAAGCTTTCTTT. Its protein is CSVDISGDGQAFF.

This chain uses TRBV5-1 with TRBJ1-4, with D unresolved. Trimming removed 0 bases from V and 6 bases from J, with 6 bases in between. From germline, CDR1 is SGHRS and CDR2 YFSETQ. CDR3 length equals 13 residues. In DNA, the CDR3 is TGCGCCAGCAGCTTGGGACTGGATGAAAAACTGTTTTTT. Protein product: CASSLGLDEKLFF.

On this clone: Other nucleotide sequences from this sample produce the same CDR3. This chain's CDR3 is CASGRNEKLFF. For the CDR3, the DNA is TGTGCCAGCGGTCGTAATGAAAAACTGTTTTTT. The J gene is TRBJ1-4, the V gene TRBV7-9; unclear D gene. This CDR3 spans 11 amino acids. Per germline, CDR1 SEHNR and CDR2 FQNEAQ (reference sequence). V lost 8 bases and J lost 4, with 5 bases in between.

The genes are TRBV28 and TRBJ2-7; 10 positions agree with TRBD1. This CDR3 is built from 16 residues. Germline lookup yields CDR1 MDHEN and CDR2 SYDVKM. V was pared by 4 bases and J by 3 bases, with 9 bases of the junction left unmatched. The CDR3 reads CASSSPAGTGVYEQYF. CDR3 nucleotide sequence: TGTGCCAGCAGTTCCCCGGCGGGGACAGGGGTCTACGAGCAGTACTTC.

The chain recombines TRBV2 with TRBJ2-5, with a possible D match to TRBD1 (6 bases). From germline, CDR1 is SNHLY and CDR2 FYNNEI. The V end was cut by 7 bases, the J end by 5 bases, with 14 bases between. The CDR3 sequence is 13 residues long. CDR3 in amino acids: CASIPHQGETQYF. In DNA, the CDR3 is TGTGCCAGCATTCCCCATCAGGGGGAGACCCAGTACTTC.

This clone came up once. This chain connects TRBV2 to TRBJ2-2; 7 bases are a match to TRBD2. The CDR3 runs 14 residues. From germline, CDR1 is SNHLY and CDR2 FYNNEI. The V segment lost 8 bases and the J segment 9 bases; nucleotides outside the gene matches: 12. This CDR3 reads CASLGLYPPRELFF. The CDR3, as DNA: TGTGCCAGCCTGGGACTATACCCACCACGGGAGCTGTTTTTT.

The J gene is TRBJ1-5, the V gene TRBV28, with 7 bases matching TRBD1. CDR1 is MDHEN and CDR2 is SYDVKM in the germline V gene. V was clipped by 3 bases and J by 7 bases; unmatched bases: 15. This CDR3 comprises 17 residues. The DNA for the CDR3 is TGTGCCAGCAGTTTTTTCCGGGCAGGGGGATTCCGACAGCCCCAGCATTTT. It specifies CASSFFRAGGFRQPQHF.

The rearrangement joins TRBV19 to TRBJ2-5, with 8 bases matching TRBD1. In germline, CDR1 is LNHDA, CDR2 SQIVND (reference sequence). CDR3 size: 15 residues. J lost 5 bases, V lost 6 bases, and 11 bases had no gene match. CDR3 protein: CASRTRWTGPETQYF. The DNA of the CDR3 is TGTGCCAGTAGAACTAGATGGACAGGGCCGGAGACCCAGTACTTC.

This chain uses TRBV11-3 with TRBJ2-1; D is uncertain. V gave up 0 bases and J gave up 6 bases, with 6 bases separating them. This CDR3 region has 13 residues. The germline V gene encodes CDR1 SGHNT and CDR2 YENEEA. Here the CDR3 reads CASSLDWVNEQFF. CDR3 nucleotide sequence: TGTGCCAGCAGCTTAGATTGGGTCAATGAGCAGTTCTTC.

The chain links TRBV12-5 to TRBJ2-2, with TRBD1 matching 10 bases. V was clipped by 1 base and J by 5 bases; unmatched bases: 7. The CDR3 is 17 residues long. The germline gives CDR1 LGHNT, CDR2 FRNRAP. CDR3 sequence (DNA): TGTGCTAGTGGTTTGGGGGACAGGGGATCGGGAACCGGGGAGCTGTTTTTT. This codes for CASGLGDRGSGTGELFF.